This entry lists 20 T cell receptor beta chains sequenced from one sample in a study of blood T cell repertoires in COVID-19. TCRdb's copy holds only in-frame clones and misses some; the assay was immunoSEQ multiplex PCR. The sample contains 90,000 to 130,000 clones, approximately 67% of which appear only once. Sequenced input: peripheral blood. Source of these receptors: a woman aged 60-75 years with acute or convalescent COVID-19.

This chain connects TRBV11-2 to TRBJ2-7; D perhaps matches TRBD1 (6 bases). The CDR3 runs to 14 residues. From germline, CDR1 is SGHAT and CDR2 FQNNGV. Trimming stripped 5 bases from V and 2 bases from J, with 13 bases between. DNA for the CDR3: TGTGCCAGCAGCCAGGACAGCGCCACCTACGAGCAGTACTTC. Translation gives CASSQDSATYEQYF. Variable domain in full (rest from reference TRBV11-2 and TRBJ2-7): EAGVAQSPRYKIIEKRQSVAFWCNPISGHATLYWYQQILGQGPKLLIQFQNNGVVDDSQLPKDRFSAERLKGVDSTLKIQPAKLEDSAVYLCASSQDSATYEQYFGPGTRLTVT.

The chain has TRBV9 and TRBJ1-6, with D tentatively TRBD1 (6 bases). CDR1 and CDR2 (germline): SGDLS, YYNGEE. This CDR3 has 16 residues. The V gene lost 3 bases and the J gene lost 2 bases, with 12 bases spanning the gap. The CDR3 spells CASSEQGAPYNSPLHF. The CDR3 bases are TGTGCCAGCAGCGAACAGGGTGCACCCTATAATTCACCCCTCCACTTT.

The J gene is TRBJ1-4, the V gene TRBV11-2, with 11 positions matching TRBD1. With V trimmed by 4 bases and J by 12 bases, 7 bases remained unmatched. The CDR3 totals 14 residues. Germline V gene data show CDR1 as SGHAT and CDR2 as FQNNGV. The CDR3 coding sequence is TGTGCCAGCAGCTGGGGACAGGGGGGACGGGAACTGTTTTTT. Protein product: CASSWGQGGRELFF.

This sequence joins TRBV4-1 and TRBJ2-1, with TRBD1 matching 8 bases. CDR1 and CDR2 from the germline V gene are MGHRA and YSYEKL. This CDR3 spans 15 amino acids. V trimming: 1 base; J trimming: 9 bases; junction bases outside the gene matches: 8. CDR3 DNA sequence: TGCGCCAGCAGCCAAGTGCAGGGGGCAAAGCGTGAGCAGTTCTTC. Translated: CASSQVQGAKREQFF.

The chain couples TRBV19 to TRBJ2-2; TRBD1 matches at 8 bases. Germline CDR1 and CDR2: LNHDA and SQIVND (reference sequence). The CDR3 consists of 16 residues. After removal of 2 bases from V and 4 bases from J, the junction contained 6 bases not matched to a gene. The CDR3 here is CASSIQGAFGTGELFF. DNA for the CDR3: TGTGCCAGTAGTATACAGGGGGCATTTGGCACCGGGGAGCTGTTTTTT.

This sequence joins TRBV30 and TRBJ2-7, with a tentative D call TRBD2 (5 bases). The CDR3 length is 12 residues. Germline values: CDR1 GTSNPN, CDR2 SVGIG (reference sequence). Trimming took 3 bases from V and 1 from J, leaving 7 bases between them. Written as DNA, the CDR3 is TGTGCCTGGAGCCGGGGATCCTACGAGCAGTACTTC. It is translated as CAWSRGSYEQYF.

This clone was observed once. The chain uses TRBV5-6 and TRBJ1-6; no clear D gene. Trimming removed 4 bases at V and 2 bases at J, with 10 bases between. The CDR3 is 15 residues long. Germline V gene data show CDR1 as SGHDT and CDR2 as YYEEEE. In DNA form, the CDR3 reads TGTGCCAGCAGCCGCCTAGGAACCTATAATTCACCCCTCCACTTT. Its translation is CASSRLGTYNSPLHF.

The V call is TRBV3-1 (or the pseudogene TRBV3-2), the J call TRBJ2-7; D is perhaps TRBD2 (5 bases). This CDR3 has 15 amino acids. The V gene's germline CDR1 is LGHDT and CDR2 YNNKEL (reference sequence). Trimming cost V 1 base and J 0 bases, with 10 bases left between them. The CDR3 nucleotides read TGTGCCAGCAGCCAAGTGCGGGTGAGCTCCTACGAGCAGTACTTC. As protein: CASSQVRVSSYEQYF.

This clone has a handful of counts. The chain combines TRBV10-3 with TRBJ2-3; 7 bases match TRBD1. This CDR3 spans 13 amino acids. The V gene's germline CDR1 is ENHRY and CDR2 SYGVKD. V trimming: 6 bases; J trimming: 2 bases; junction bases outside the gene matches: 2. In DNA, the CDR3 is TGTGCCATCAGGGGGACAGTCACAGATACGCAGTATTTT. It codes for CAIRGTVTDTQYF.

The chain is built from TRBV6-4 and TRBJ1-2; 11 bases line up with TRBD1. CDR3 length: 16 amino acids. Germline-derived CDR1 and CDR2 are MRHNA and SNTAGT. Trimming took 5 bases from V and 7 from J; bases not matched to a gene: 12. Here the CDR3 DNA reads TGTGCCAGCAGTCCTCCGGGACAGGGGGTGGCCTTTGGCTACACCTTC. It is translated as CASSPPGQGVAFGYTF.

The chain is built from TRBV4-1 and TRBJ1-2; 8 bases match TRBD1. Germline CDR1 and CDR2: MGHRA and YSYEKL. Trimming removed 1 base from V and 6 bases from J; junction bases left unmatched: 10. CDR3 length: 16 amino acids. The CDR3, as DNA: TGCGCCAGCAGCCAAGGCGCCAGACAGGGGCACGATGGCTACACCTTC. This sequence encodes CASSQGARQGHDGYTF.

J is TRBJ1-5 and V is TRBV14, with TRBD1 as a possible D gene (6 bases). Looked up from germline, CDR1 is SGHDN and CDR2 is FVKESK. CDR3 length: 15 amino acids. The V end lost 5 bases, the J end lost 5 bases, and 16 bases lay between the germline ends. CDR3: CASSASTGPDQPQHF. DNA for the CDR3: TGTGCCAGCAGCGCTTCAACAGGGCCAGATCAGCCCCAGCATTTT. Looking up the rest from reference TRBV14 and TRBJ1-5 gives the full variable domain: EAGVTQFPSHSVIEKGQTVTLRCDPISGHDNLYWYRRVMGKEIKFLLHFVKESKQDESGMPNNRFLAERTGGTYSTLKVQPAELEDSGVYFCASSASTGPDQPQHFGDGTRLSIL.

This chain joins TRBV6-5 and TRBJ1-1; TRBD1 matches 7 bases. V lost 4 bases, J lost 1 base, and 3 bases stayed unmatched. The CDR3 is 14 amino acids. From germline, CDR1 is MNHEY and CDR2 SVGAGI. The CDR3 nucleotides read TGTGCCAGCAGTTCGGGACAGTCGAACACTGAAGCTTTCTTT. It specifies CASSSGQSNTEAFF.

This rearrangement joins TRBV7-2 to TRBJ1-2, with a weak D call TRBD1 (6 bases). The CDR3 totals 15 residues. V lost 5 bases and J 7 bases, leaving 20 bases between the germline ends. Germline V lookup: CDR1 SGHTA, CDR2 FQGNSA. Here the CDR3 reads CASSPDGFQGSGYTF. The DNA of the CDR3 is TGTGCCAGCAGCCCCGATGGATTCCAGGGGTCTGGCTACACCTTC.

This chain joins TRBV2 and TRBJ1-5, with D maybe TRBD1 (5 bases). This CDR3 is built from 14 residues. Germline V CDR1 and CDR2: SNHLY, FYNNEI. Trimming shortened V by 6 bases and J by 3 bases, and 12 bases separated the two germline ends. The CDR3 nucleotides read TGTGCCAGCAGGGCCGACAGTACCAATCAGCCCCAGCATTTT. It is translated as CASRADSTNQPQHF.

V usage is TRBV6-1 and J usage is TRBJ2-7; 8 nucleotides align to TRBD2. The CDR3 consists of 15 residues. V shed 1 base and J 0 bases; nucleotides not matched to a gene: 2. The germline gives CDR1 MNHNS, CDR2 SASEGT. CDR3 sequence: CASSEVAGSSYEQYF. CDR3 DNA sequence: TGTGCCAGCAGTGAAGTAGCGGGGAGCTCCTACGAGCAGTACTTC.

This clone has a handful of counts. This chain connects TRBV28 to TRBJ2-7, with 9 bases aligning to TRBD1. The germline V gene has CDR1 MDHEN and CDR2 SYDVKM. The CDR3 runs to 14 residues. With V trimmed by 6 bases and J by 2 bases, 5 bases remained unmatched. DNA for the CDR3: TGTGCCAGCAGAGCGACAGGGGGAGCCTACGAGCAGTACTTC. This sequence encodes CASRATGGAYEQYF. Full variable domain (outside the CDR3, taken from reference TRBV28 and TRBJ2-7): DVKVTQSSRYLVKRTGEKVFLECVQDMDHENMFWYRQDPGLGLRLIYFSYDVKMKEKGDIPEGYSVSREKKERFSLILESASTNQTSMYLCASRATGGAYEQYFGPGTRLTVT.

The V and J genes are TRBV3-1 (or the pseudogene TRBV3-2) and TRBJ2-1; 10 bases match TRBD2. Looked up from germline, CDR1 is LGHDT and CDR2 is YNNKEL (reference sequence). The CDR3 contains 18 residues. V lost 2 bases and J lost 7; bases outside the gene matches: 14. The DNA of the CDR3 is TGTGCCAGCAGCCAAAGATTACCAAGCGGGGGGGCCGGAAATGAGCAGTTCTTC. This translates into CASSQRLPSGGAGNEQFF.

This sequence joins TRBV6-5 and TRBJ1-2; 7 bases fit TRBD1. This CDR3 is 15 amino acids long. CDR1 MNHEY and CDR2 SVGAGI come from the germline V gene. V lost 0 bases and J lost 8; bases outside the gene matches: 9. The CDR3 is CASSYSDRVSGGYTF. The DNA for the CDR3 is TGTGCCAGCAGTTACTCTGACAGGGTTTCGGGGGGCTACACCTTC.

The J gene is TRBJ1-1, the V gene TRBV7-9; perhaps TRBD1 as D (6 bases). The CDR3 has 13 amino acids. V was shortened by 0 bases and J by 6 bases, with 8 bases between the two germline ends. The germline gives CDR1 SEHNR, CDR2 FQNEAQ (reference sequence). CDR3 nucleotides: TGTGCCAGCAGCTTAGCAGGGGGGGCTGAAGCTTTCTTT. This gives the protein CASSLAGGAEAFF.